The rows below give T cell receptor beta chains drawn from one sample of a study of cytotoxic CD8 clonotypes in ibrutinib-treated CLL. Assay used: immunoSEQ multiplex PCR; TCRdb lists only in-frame clones, some missing. The table includes fewer than 45,000 clones, 65% to 75% detected once. This sample comprised PBMCs, obtained at disease progression, from a patient treated with ibrutinib. Every receptor here comes from a human donor with chronic lymphocytic leukemia. CDR3s include the opening cysteine and the closing phenylalanine or tryptophan. The D gene is left open where the match is weak. Only some rows state a clone size, as once, few, many or a class for expanded clones.

TRBJ1-1 . . TRBV7-9 CASSLIGRGLNTEAFF TGTGCCAGCAGCTTAATAGGGAGGGGTCTGAACACTGAAGCTTTCTTT
TRBJ2-3 . TRBD2 TRBV10-3 CAIKGTSGRTDTQYF TGTGCCATCAAGGGGACTAGCGGCCGCACAGATACGCAGTATTTT
TRBJ1-6 . . TRBV6-6 CASSRESPGALHF TGTGCCAGCAGCCGTGAGTCCCCCGGGGCCCTCCACTTT
TRBJ1-5 . . TRBV7-9 CASSGTQNQPQHF TGTGCCAGCAGCGGGACCCAAAATCAGCCCCAGCATTTT
TRBJ2-1 . . TRBV5-1 CASSLVLNEQFF TGCGCCAGCAGCTTGGTTCTCAATGAGCAGTTCTTC
TRBJ1-1 . . TRBV19 CASSILVSGPDGEAFF TGTGCCAGTAGTATTCTTGTGTCAGGGCCCGACGGGGAAGCTTTCTTT
TRBJ2-5 . . TRBV6-5 CASSYEATDQETQYF TGTGCCAGCAGTTACGAGGCGACAGACCAAGAGACCCAGTACTTC
TRBJ1-1 few . TRBV7-9 CASSLVGGGGTEAFF TGTGCCAGCAGCTTAGTCGGCGGAGGTGGAACTGAAGCTTTCTTT
TRBJ2-1 . . TRBV7-9 CASSLTGTNEQFF TGTGCCAGCAGCTTAACGGGGACCAATGAGCAGTTCTTC
TRBJ2-7 . . TRBV27 CASSHPPGPIAYEQYF TGTGCCAGCAGTCACCCCCCGGGGCCAATAGCCTACGAGCAGTACTTC
TRBJ1-2 . . TRBV6-1 CASSEGSYRLRGYTF TGTGCCAGCAGTGAAGGATCGTATCGTCTCCGGGGCTACACCTTC
TRBJ1-5 once TRBD1 TRBV6-8 CASSYGDRGYQPQHF TGTGCCAGCAGTTACGGTGACAGGGGATATCAGCCCCAGCATTTT
TRBJ1-4 . . TRBV6-5 CASSSRVNEKLFF TGTGCCAGCAGTTCAAGAGTAAATGAAAAACTGTTTTTT